A single sample is the source of the 21 T cell receptor beta chains below, sequenced in a study of siplizumab effects on memory and regulatory T cells. The protocol was immunoSEQ multiplex PCR, while the TCRdb copy is restricted to in-frame clones and leaves out a portion. The sample has about 99,000 clones; 93% are singletons. Sequencing input: Tregs sorted from blood. The receptors here all came from a human donor in good health.

The genes are TRBV4-1 and TRBJ2-1; possibly TRBD2 for D (6 bases). Germline CDR1 and CDR2: MGHRA and YSYEKL. The germline V and J ends were trimmed by 3 bases and 14 bases, with 17 bases remaining between them. This CDR3 has 13 residues. CDR3 amino acids: CASSQSTGTVEFF. The CDR3 DNA is TGCGCCAGCAGCCAGTCAACCGGGACTGTAGAGTTCTTC.

DNA of the CDR3: TGTGCCAGCAGTTCACAGGGAGTCACTGAAGCTTTCTTT. Translated, it gives CASSSQGVTEAFF. The chain uses TRBV6-6 and TRBJ1-1, with TRBD1 as a possible D gene (6 bases). This CDR3 spans 13 amino acids. Trimming left V 4 bases short and J 4 bases short, with 10 bases between. Germline V gene sequence: CDR1 MNHNY, CDR2 SVGAGI (reference sequence).

This clone was found once. This rearrangement joins TRBV6-6 to TRBJ1-5; possible D gene TRBD1, 6 bases. Trimming took 3 bases from V and 7 from J, leaving 13 bases between them. The germline CDR1 and CDR2 sequences are MNHNY and SVGAGI (reference sequence). The CDR3 is 14 residues long. The CDR3, as DNA: TGTGCCAGCAGTTATCAGTCAGGGGACCAGCCCCAGCATTTT. Its protein product is CASSYQSGDQPQHF.

This clone was seen only once. The chain carries TRBV7-9 and TRBJ2-7, with 9 positions matching TRBD1. The CDR3 is made up of 15 amino acids. From germline, CDR1 is SEHNR and CDR2 FQNEAQ (reference sequence). Trimming at V came to 4 bases and at J to 2 bases, leaving 6 bases not matched to a gene. CDR3 sequence (DNA): TGTGCCAGCAGCTGGGGACAGGGCCCCCCCTACGAGCAGTACTTC. Amino acids: CASSWGQGPPYEQYF.

A single count supports this clone. It is unclear where the CDR3 begins or ends on the DNA, so no DNA is shown, and the CDR3 is as TCRdb lists it. The rearrangement joins TRBV19 to TRBJ1-1. From its first to its last residue, the CDR3 has 14 amino acids. Germline lookup yields CDR1 LNHDA and CDR2 SQIVND (reference sequence). CDR3 residues: CASSIFWRNTEAFF.

The rearrangement links TRBV2 to TRBJ2-5, with 12 bases fitting TRBD2. The CDR3 sequence is 17 residues long. The germline gives CDR1 SNHLY, CDR2 FYNNEI. V lost 6 bases and J lost 4; bases outside the gene matches: 12. In DNA, the CDR3 is TGTGCCAGCAGAGATAAGACTAGCGGGGGACCGGGAGAGACCCAGTACTTC. It is translated as CASRDKTSGGPGETQYF. The whole variable domain, filled in from reference TRBV2 and TRBJ2-5, reads EPEVTQTPSHQVTQMGQEVILRCVPISNHLYFYWYRQILGQKVEFLVSFYNNEISEKSEIFDDQFSVERPDGSNFTLKIRSTKLEDSAMYFCASRDKTSGGPGETQYFGPGTRLLVL.

The rearrangement uses TRBV5-1 and TRBJ1-2; D gene unclear. The germline CDR1 and CDR2 sequences are SGHRS and YFSETQ. The V and J ends lost 0 bases and 0 bases respectively, with 9 bases between them. This CDR3 has 15 residues. CDR3 region: CASSLEPAANYGYTF. The CDR3 region has the DNA TGCGCCAGCAGCTTGGAGCCTGCAGCTAACTATGGCTACACCTTC.

This clone was seen a single time. This chain connects TRBV7-3 to TRBJ2-1; 7 bases agree with TRBD1. This CDR3 contains 17 residues. Germline V gene data show CDR1 as SGHTA and CDR2 as FQGTGA. Trimming removed 3 bases from V and 4 bases from J; junction bases left unmatched: 12. The CDR3 region has the DNA TGTGCCAGCAGCTTGGGACCCGACAGGGTGAGATACAATGAGCAGTTCTTC. Translating it yields CASSLGPDRVRYNEQFF.

This clone was picked up one time. The chain has TRBV28 and TRBJ1-4; D is unclear. This CDR3 spans 15 amino acids. The germline V gene has CDR1 MDHEN and CDR2 SYDVKM. Trimming removed 4 bases at V and 0 bases at J, with 9 bases between. Here the CDR3 DNA reads TGTGCCAGCAGTTATCACGGGGCAACTAATGAAAAACTGTTTTTT. Translated: CASSYHGATNEKLFF.

The chain carries TRBV5-1 and TRBJ2-5; perhaps TRBD2 as D (6 bases). Trimming took off 3 bases at V and 0 bases at J, with 12 bases between the two ends. Germline V gives CDR1 SGHRS, CDR2 YFSETQ. This CDR3 comprises 15 residues. The CDR3 loop reads CASSSGLDYQETQYF. DNA for the CDR3: TGCGCCAGCAGCTCGGGACTCGATTACCAAGAGACCCAGTACTTC. The full variable domain, rest sourced from reference TRBV5-1 and TRBJ2-5, is KAGVTQTPRYLIKTRGQQVTLSCSPISGHRSVSWYQQTPGQGLQFLFEYFSETQRNKGNFPGRFSGRQFSNSRSEMNVSTLELGDSALYLCASSSGLDYQETQYFGPGTRLLVL.

The chain links TRBV10-3 to TRBJ2-7; 8 bases line up with TRBD1. Germline-derived CDR1 and CDR2 are ENHRY and SYGVKD. The trim removed 10 bases at V and 0 bases at J, leaving 5 bases unmatched. There are 13 residues in the CDR3. The CDR3 nucleotides read TGTGCCAGCAGAGGGACAGGCTCCTACGAGCAGTACTTC. Translating gives CASRGTGSYEQYF.

This rearrangement joins TRBV5-1 to TRBJ2-3, with TRBD1 matching 10 bases. Germline-derived CDR1 and CDR2 are SGHRS and YFSETQ. This CDR3 region has 16 residues. Trimming at V came to 3 bases and at J to 6 bases, leaving 10 bases not matched to a gene. CDR3 sequence reads: CASSYTGTGAGDTQYF. The CDR3 DNA reads as TGCGCCAGCAGCTACACCGGGACAGGGGCAGGGGATACGCAGTATTTT.

The J gene is TRBJ1-1, the V gene TRBV6-5; D unclear. Trimming left V 3 bases short and J 6 bases short, with 5 bases between. CDR3 length: 11 amino acids. CDR1 is MNHEY, CDR2 SVGAGI, per germline. CDR3 nucleotides: TGTGCCAGCAGTTATAGGTCTGAAGCTTTCTTT. Protein product: CASSYRSEAFF.

The rearrangement uses TRBV5-1 and TRBJ1-4; 10 bases match TRBD1. V shed 4 bases and J 8 bases; nucleotides not matched to a gene: 11. The CDR3 has 16 residues. Germline V gene sequence: CDR1 SGHRS, CDR2 YFSETQ. DNA of the CDR3: TGCGCCAGCAGCCACATAAGGGGACAGGGGCTCGAAAAACTGTTTTTT. Its translation is CASSHIRGQGLEKLFF.

The V gene is TRBV9, the J gene TRBJ1-2, with D perhaps TRBD1 (6 bases). The CDR3 extends over 14 amino acids. V was clipped by 4 bases and J by 3 bases, with 13 bases between them. The V gene's germline CDR1 is SGDLS and CDR2 YYNGEE. The CDR3 here is CASSLPGAYYGYTF. The CDR3 coding sequence is TGTGCCAGCAGCCTCCCGGGGGCATACTATGGCTACACCTTC.

V gene TRBV2 combines with J gene TRBJ2-3; the D gene is possibly TRBD2 (5 bases). This CDR3 is built from 16 residues. With 2 bases removed from V and 0 bases from J, the gap between germline ends came to 12 bases. Looked up from germline, CDR1 is SNHLY and CDR2 is FYNNEI. CDR3 amino acids: CASSEWPRTSTDTQYF. DNA for the CDR3: TGTGCCAGCAGTGAATGGCCCAGGACTAGCACAGATACGCAGTATTTT.

This chain connects TRBV10-3 to TRBJ1-2; D not certain. The V end was cut by 3 bases, the J end by 4 bases, with 15 bases between. The V gene's germline CDR1 is ENHRY and CDR2 SYGVKD. The CDR3 has 15 amino acids. CDR3 sequence: CAISDVLQSSYGYTF. CDR3 coding DNA: TGTGCCATCAGTGACGTTCTACAGAGTTCCTATGGCTACACCTTC.

V gene TRBV5-5 combines with J gene TRBJ2-5, with D maybe TRBD2 (7 bases). V was clipped by 0 bases and J by 6 bases, with 15 bases between them. CDR3 length: 15 residues. Germline CDR1 is SGHKS and CDR2 is YYEKEE (reference sequence). CDR3 DNA sequence: TGTGCCAGCAGCTTGGCCCCAGGGGAGGGCAAGACCCAGTACTTC. Translated: CASSLAPGEGKTQYF.

This clone was recorded once. The genes are TRBV5-4 and TRBJ1-1; no reliable D call. CDR3 size: 13 residues. The germline V and J ends were trimmed by 2 bases and 3 bases, with 8 bases remaining between them. Germline loops: CDR1 SGHNT, CDR2 YYREEE (reference sequence). The CDR3 reads CASSFSPDTEAFF. CDR3 in DNA: TGTGCCAGCAGCTTCTCTCCGGACACTGAAGCTTTCTTT.

J is TRBJ1-2 and V is TRBV5-1; TRBD1 aligns across 9 bases. Germline CDR1 is SGHRS and CDR2 is YFSETQ. Losses at the gene ends were 4 bases for V and 4 bases for J; bases not matched to a gene: 8. This CDR3 has 15 residues. CDR3 sequence reads: CASSGGTGHLYGYTF. The CDR3 DNA is TGCGCCAGCAGCGGGGGGACAGGGCACCTCTATGGCTACACCTTC.

V and J are TRBV28 and TRBJ1-2; D gene unclear. Germline V CDR1 and CDR2: MDHEN, SYDVKM. CDR3 length: 15 residues. Trimming took off 10 bases at V and 6 bases at J, with 24 bases between the two ends. CDR3 amino acids: CATSFTWSIKDGYTF. The CDR3 nucleotides read TGTGCCACCTCCTTTACTTGGAGCATCAAAGATGGCTACACCTTC.